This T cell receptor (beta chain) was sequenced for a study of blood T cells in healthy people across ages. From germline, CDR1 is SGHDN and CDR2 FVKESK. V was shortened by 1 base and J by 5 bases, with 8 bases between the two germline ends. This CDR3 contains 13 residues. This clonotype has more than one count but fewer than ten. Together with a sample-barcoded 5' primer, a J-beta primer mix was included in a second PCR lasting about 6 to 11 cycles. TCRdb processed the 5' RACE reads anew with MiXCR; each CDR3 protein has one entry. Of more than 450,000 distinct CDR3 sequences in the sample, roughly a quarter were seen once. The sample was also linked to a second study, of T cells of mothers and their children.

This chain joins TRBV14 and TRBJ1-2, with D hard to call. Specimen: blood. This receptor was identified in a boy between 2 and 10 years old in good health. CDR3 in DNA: TGTGCCAGCAGCCAAGCGGGTATTTATGGCTACACCTTC. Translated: CASSQAGIYGYTF.